This TCR beta chain was documented in a study of T cells in Graves' hyperthyroidism and ophthalmopathy. The CDR3 spans 13 residues. CDR1 and CDR2 from the germline V gene are MNHEY and SVGAGI. V was pared by 6 bases and J by 10 bases, with 13 bases between. TCR beta CDR3 regions were amplified from RNA transcripts. HTBI primers were used for first-round RT-PCR of the TCR CDR3. MiXCR, applied by TCRdb to the multiplex PCR reads, yields one record per CDR3 protein. The sample lists about 840,000 distinct CDR3 sequences, 35% to 40% occurring once. This clonotype was detected a few times. The origin of this receptor is a man younger than 30 with Graves' hyperthyroidism. Sequencing was carried out using blood. The V call is TRBV6-5, the J call TRBJ1-6, with D uncertain. CDR3 loop: CASRGGEGSPLHF. In DNA form, the CDR3 reads TGTGCCAGCAGGGGCGGCGAGGGATCACCCCTCCACTTT.